This passage covers 31 T cell receptor beta chains from one sample sequenced in a study of blood T cell repertoires in COVID-19 (dated by TCRdb to between 2020 and 2021). Receptor amplification or capture employed the immunoSEQ multiplex PCR assay. Imported from immuneACCESS, the table was reduced by TCRdb to in-frame sequences with V and J called. These copies leave out some clones; in studies compared against another copy, an unresolved V gene accounts for under half, and the cause of the remainder is not known. This sample comprises some 190,000 clones, roughly 84% of them detected only once. The top ten clones comprise roughly 18% of the sample. The sequenced sample consisted of peripheral blood. The receptors were sampled from a person aged 65-85 years with COVID-19, enrolled during active disease.

The chain carries TRBV7-3 and TRBJ1-2; the match to TRBD1 covers 7 bases. Germline V gene data show CDR1 as SGHTA and CDR2 as FQGTGA. Trimming at V came to 4 bases and at J to 7 bases, leaving 3 bases not matched to a gene. CDR3 length: 12 amino acids. The CDR3 nucleotides are TGTGCCAGCAGCTCAGGGGGATCTGGCTACACCTTC. Its translation: CASSSGGSGYTF. Looking up the rest from reference TRBV7-3 and TRBJ1-2 gives the full variable domain: GAGVSQTPSNKVTEKGKYVELRCDPISGHTALYWYRQSLGQGPEFLIYFQGTGAADDSGLPNDRFFAVRPEGSVSTLKIQRTERGDSAVYLCASSSGGSGYTFGSGTRLTVV.

The genes are TRBV7-9 and TRBJ2-2; D gene ambiguous. Germline loops: CDR1 SEHNR, CDR2 FQNEAQ (reference sequence). With 2 bases removed from V and 6 bases from J, the gap between germline ends came to 4 bases. The CDR3 consists of 12 residues. Here the CDR3 DNA reads TGTGCCAGCAGCTTACGGGCCGGGGAGCTGTTTTTT. Amino acids: CASSLRAGELFF. The whole variable domain, filled in from reference TRBV7-9 and TRBJ2-2, reads DTGVSQNPRHKITKRGQNVTFRCDPISEHNRLYWYRQTLGQGPEFLTYFQNEAQLEKSRLLSDRFSAERPKGSFSTLEIQRTEQGDSAMYLCASSLRAGELFFGEGSRLTVL.

The chain carries TRBV30 and TRBJ1-1; D perhaps matches TRBD1 (6 bases). This CDR3 has 13 residues. From germline, CDR1 is GTSNPN and CDR2 SVGIG (reference sequence). Trimming removed 0 bases from V and 5 bases from J, with 10 bases in between. The CDR3 loop reads CAWSVGGRTEAFF. CDR3 sequence (DNA): TGTGCCTGGAGTGTAGGGGGTCGTACTGAAGCTTTCTTT.

The chain joins TRBV27 to TRBJ2-1; 9 positions agree with TRBD1. Per germline, CDR1 MNHEY and CDR2 SMNVEV (reference sequence). With 8 bases clipped from V and 8 bases from J, the junction kept 7 bases outside the gene matches. The CDR3 has 13 amino acids. In DNA form, the CDR3 reads TGTGCCAGCGGCGGGACAGGGAGGCATGAGCAGTTCTTC. Amino acids: CASGGTGRHEQFF.

The genes are TRBV20-1 and TRBJ1-2; D not resolved. This CDR3 spans 14 amino acids. The germline V gene encodes CDR1 DFQATT and CDR2 SNEGSKA (reference sequence). Trimming stripped 3 bases from V and 7 bases from J, with 18 bases between. CDR3 sequence: CSASITAAGGGYTF. In DNA, the CDR3 is TGCAGTGCTAGTATTACCGCCGCCGGAGGTGGCTACACCTTC.

The gene calls are TRBV21-1 and TRBJ1-1. TRBV21-1 is tagged as a pseudogene. The CDR3 sequence is 14 residues long. CDR3 sequence (DNA): TGTGCCAGCAGCAAACGGGTCTTTTACACTGAAGCTTTCTTT. Its protein is CASSKRVFYTEAFF.

The rearrangement links TRBV7-3 to TRBJ2-7; D is unclear. The CDR3 totals 14 residues. Looked up from germline, CDR1 is SGHTA and CDR2 is FQGTGA. V lost 0 bases and J lost 2, with 8 bases in between. This CDR3 is CASSLTGATYEQYF. CDR3 DNA sequence: TGTGCCAGCAGCTTAACGGGCGCTACCTACGAGCAGTACTTC.

V usage is TRBV12-3 or TRBV12-4 and J usage is TRBJ1-1; perhaps TRBD1 as D (5 bases). This CDR3 has 13 amino acids. Trimming took off 2 bases at V and 4 bases at J, with 8 bases between the two ends. This CDR3 reads CASSLWGGTEAFF. The CDR3 coding sequence is TGTGCCAGCAGTTTATGGGGGGGCACTGAAGCTTTCTTT.

This clone was counted once. Additional DNA sequences in this sample encode the identical CDR3. The chain links TRBV18 to TRBJ1-5, with 10 bases identical to TRBD1. The CDR3 contains 15 residues. The germline CDR1 and CDR2 sequences are KGHSH and LQKENI. J gave up 2 bases and V 6 bases, and 4 bases lay outside the gene matches. The CDR3 DNA follows: TGTGCCAGCTCTCCCGGGACAGGGGGCAATCAGCCCCAGCATTTT. Residues: CASSPGTGGNQPQHF.

The J gene is TRBJ2-1, the V gene TRBV28, with a tentative D call TRBD1 (5 bases). This CDR3 contains 14 residues. Germline V lookup: CDR1 MDHEN, CDR2 SYDVKM. Deletions cut 6 bases from V and 4 bases from J, with 13 bases between. CDR3 coding DNA: TGTGCCAGCAGCTTACCTGGGGCATACAATGAGCAGTTCTTC. Translating it yields CASSLPGAYNEQFF.

This chain connects TRBV7-2 to TRBJ2-1, with TRBD2 identical over 9 bases. The germline gives CDR1 SGHTA, CDR2 FQGNSA. J was trimmed by 6 bases and V by 4 bases; bases with no gene match: 10. The CDR3 runs 16 residues. The CDR3 loop is CASSSSGGSGSNEQFF. CDR3 DNA: TGTGCCAGCAGCTCCTCCGGCGGTAGCGGGAGCAATGAGCAGTTCTTC.

This clone was seen a few times. The chain employs TRBV6-5 and TRBJ2-7; 7 bases line up with TRBD2. V lost 0 bases to trimming and J lost 7 bases; unmatched junction nucleotides: 6. This CDR3 comprises 14 residues. CDR1 and CDR2 (germline): MNHEY, SVGAGI. The CDR3 region is CASSYSFLAEEQYF. Here the CDR3 DNA reads TGTGCCAGCAGTTACTCGTTCCTAGCGGAAGAGCAGTACTTC.

This CDR3 is CASSPHGQPNQPQHF. In nucleotides, the CDR3 is TGTGCCAGTAGTCCACACGGACAGCCCAATCAGCCCCAGCATTTT. The chain employs TRBV19 and TRBJ1-5, with a tentative D call TRBD1 (6 bases). The CDR3 loop spans 15 amino acids. CDR1 LNHDA and CDR2 SQIVND come from the germline V gene (reference sequence). Between the trimmed V and J ends, which lost 5 bases and 3 bases, there was a span of 14 bases.

This chain joins TRBV4-1 and TRBJ2-1; TRBD2 aligns across 8 bases. Trimming took 0 bases from V and 1 from J; bases not matched to a gene: 8. From germline, CDR1 is MGHRA and CDR2 YSYEKL. The CDR3 spans 18 residues. The CDR3 reads CASSQEVVAGGSYNEQFF. The CDR3 nucleotides are TGCGCCAGCAGCCAAGAAGTCGTGGCGGGGGGTTCCTACAATGAGCAGTTCTTC.

The chain uses TRBV15 and TRBJ1-2; possible D gene TRBD1, 6 bases. Per germline, CDR1 LNHNV and CDR2 YYDKDF (reference sequence). The V end lost 1 base, the J end lost 5 bases, and 14 bases lay between the germline ends. The CDR3 covers 15 residues. The chain's CDR3 is CATSRAAGVLYGYTF. In DNA, the CDR3 is TGTGCCACCAGCAGAGCTGCAGGGGTCTTATATGGCTACACCTTC.

This clone was detected only a few times. The V and J genes are TRBV7-9 and TRBJ1-5; no clear D gene. Germline CDR1 is SEHNR and CDR2 is FQNEAQ (reference sequence). The CDR3 runs to 13 residues. Trimming stripped 5 bases from V and 2 bases from J, with 7 bases between. The CDR3 sequence: CASSPLGNQPQHF. The CDR3 nucleotides read TGTGCCAGCAGCCCATTAGGCAATCAGCCCCAGCATTTT.

V usage is TRBV18 and J usage is TRBJ2-5; D is possibly TRBD2 (6 bases). V was shortened by 4 bases and J by 2 bases, with 8 bases between the two germline ends. Germline V lookup: CDR1 KGHSH, CDR2 LQKENI. The CDR3 has 13 residues. In nucleotides, the CDR3 is TGTGCCAGCTCACGGGACTTTCAAGAGACCCAGTACTTC. This codes for CASSRDFQETQYF.

V and J are TRBV5-1 and TRBJ2-3; D is unclear. The V end lost 4 bases, the J end lost 2 bases, and 8 bases lay between the germline ends. The length of the CDR3 is 13 residues. Germline lookup yields CDR1 SGHRS and CDR2 YFSETQ. Written as DNA, the CDR3 is TGCGCCAGCAGCACATATGACACAGATACGCAGTATTTT. Amino acids: CASSTYDTDTQYF.

J is TRBJ1-6 and V is TRBV27; D unresolved. Trimming removed 0 bases from V and 0 bases from J, with 6 bases in between. The germline CDR1 and CDR2 sequences are MNHEY and SMNVEV (reference sequence). The CDR3 has 16 amino acids. CDR3 residues: CASSLSRSSYNSPLHF. CDR3 nucleotide sequence: TGTGCCAGCAGTTTATCGCGGAGCTCCTATAATTCACCCCTCCACTTT.

As regards this clone: The junction departs from germline at one end; a sequencing error may be responsible. The chain carries TRBV7-2 and TRBJ2-2; 12 bases map to TRBD2. The CDR3 totals 16 residues. The germline gives CDR1 SGHTA, CDR2 FQGNSA. CDR3 bases: TGTGCCAGCAGCTTCCGGACTAGCGGGAACCCCGGGGAGCTGTTTTTT. As protein: CASSFRTSGNPGELFF. Full variable domain (outside the CDR3, taken from reference TRBV7-2 and TRBJ2-2): GAGVSQSPSNKVTEKGKDVELRCDPISGHTALYWYRQSLGQGLEFLIYFQGNSAPDKSGLPSDRFSAERTGGSVSTLTIQRTQQEDSAVYLCASSFRTSGNPGELFFGEGSRLTVL.

This chain connects TRBV6-2 or TRBV6-3 to TRBJ2-1; 7 bases line up with TRBD1. CDR1 and CDR2 (germline): MNHEY, SVGEGT. The CDR3 totals 14 residues. The V segment lost 2 bases and the J segment 7 bases; nucleotides outside the gene matches: 5. The CDR3 is CASSYSRGRNEQFF. The CDR3 DNA sequence: TGTGCCAGCAGTTACAGTAGGGGGCGTAATGAGCAGTTCTTC.

The chain joins TRBV2 to TRBJ2-3; 8 nucleotides match TRBD2. V was clipped by 3 bases and J by 4 bases; unmatched bases: 9. From germline, CDR1 is SNHLY and CDR2 FYNNEI. The CDR3 is 16 residues long. The CDR3 nucleotides are TGTGCCAGCAGTGATTCTAGCGGGTCTGGGGCAGATACGCAGTATTTT. Its translation: CASSDSSGSGADTQYF.

J is TRBJ1-2 and V is TRBV12-3 or TRBV12-4; TRBD1 might be the D (6 bases). CDR3 length: 13 amino acids. V lost 5 bases and J 4 bases, leaving 11 bases between the germline ends. As DNA, the CDR3 is TGTGCCAGCAGTCTTGGGGGGGCCTATGGCTACACCTTC. Translation gives CASSLGGAYGYTF.

As DNA, the CDR3 is TGCAGTGCTAGTGGCCATTCTAGAATCTACTACGAGCAGTACTTC. Its protein product is CSASGHSRIYYEQYF. V gene TRBV20-1 combines with J gene TRBJ2-7; D ambiguous. The V and J ends lost 3 bases and 3 bases respectively, with 18 bases between them. CDR3 size: 15 residues. Germline loops: CDR1 DFQATT, CDR2 SNEGSKA (reference sequence).

The rearrangement uses TRBV11-1 and TRBJ1-4, with a possible D match to TRBD1 (5 bases). Germline CDR1 and CDR2: SGHAT and FQDESV (reference sequence). The CDR3 contains 14 residues. V was cut by 4 bases and J by 16 bases, with 22 bases left in between. The DNA for the CDR3 is TGTGCCAGCAGCTCGCGGGACTCCCCGTCAAAGACGTTTTTT. Its translation: CASSSRDSPSKTFF.

The gene calls are TRBV7-9 and TRBJ2-7, with TRBD1 identical over 11 bases. The germline V gene has CDR1 SEHNR and CDR2 FQNEAQ (reference sequence). Trimming removed 5 bases from V and 3 bases from J; junction bases left unmatched: 12. The CDR3 has 17 amino acids. This chain's CDR3 is CASSLGQGGSVRYEQYF. The CDR3 region has the DNA TGTGCCAGCAGCCTGGGACAGGGGGGATCTGTACGCTACGAGCAGTACTTC.

The chain is built from TRBV5-6 and TRBJ2-7; TRBD2 might be the D (5 bases). V was trimmed by 0 bases and J by 4 bases, leaving 20 bases between them. The V gene's germline CDR1 is SGHDT and CDR2 YYEEEE. The CDR3 sequence is 17 residues long. DNA of the CDR3: TGTGCCAGCAGCTTGGGCGGCGCGGGTCTAGTAGCGTACGAGCAGTACTTC. It codes for CASSLGGAGLVAYEQYF.

V and J are TRBV19 and TRBJ1-5, with 11 bases lining up with TRBD1. CDR3 size: 16 residues. Per the germline V gene, CDR1 is LNHDA and CDR2 is SQIVND (reference sequence). The trim removed 5 bases at V and 2 bases at J, leaving 5 bases unmatched. CDR3 sequence: CASSLDRGPGNQPQHF. The CDR3 region has the DNA TGTGCCAGTAGTCTGGACAGGGGGCCTGGCAATCAGCCCCAGCATTTT.

J is TRBJ2-1 and V is TRBV29-1; D call uncertain. V gave up 1 base and J gave up 6 bases, with 7 bases separating them. The CDR3 extends over 12 amino acids. Germline V gene sequence: CDR1 SQVTM, CDR2 ANQGSEA. DNA for the CDR3: TGCAGCGTTGAAGTAGTCGCCAATGAGCAGTTCTTC. Translated: CSVEVVANEQFF.

The V gene is TRBV2, the J gene TRBJ1-2; D remains unclear. Trimming removed 4 bases at V and 7 bases at J, with 13 bases between. Per the germline V gene, CDR1 is SNHLY and CDR2 is FYNNEI. The CDR3 length is 13 residues. This CDR3 is CASSVIQVGGYTF. CDR3 bases: TGTGCCAGCAGTGTAATCCAGGTCGGTGGCTACACCTTC.

This rearrangement joins TRBV5-1 to TRBJ1-2; 7 bases align to TRBD1. CDR3 length equals 13 residues. With 3 bases clipped from V and 8 bases from J, the junction kept 7 bases outside the gene matches. Germline assignment: CDR1 SGHRS and CDR2 YFSETQ. DNA for the CDR3: TGCGCCAGCAGCTCCGACGGGACAGCGGGCTACACCTTC. Its translation is CASSSDGTAGYTF.